A single TCR beta chain is shown here with its context. Its specific antigen is unknown. No base quality values were provided; no much bigger clone lies one nucleotide off. Genomic DNA was isolated from the sorted cells so that the TCRbeta CDR3 region could be sequenced. The immunoSEQ Assay was used to sequence the TCRbeta CDR3 regions. TCRdb limited this immuneACCESS table to in-frame rearrangements with V and J called. A share of clones is missing; checked studies link under half to unresolved V genes, and the rest is unexplained. The sample profile shows some 100,000 clones; roughly 90% of them were found once. Of the sample, around 3.4% falls within the top ten clones. Including the terminal cysteine and phenylalanine, the CDR3 comprises 14 residues. Of the read, only the CDR3 DNA is kept; its 42 bases are in frame from base 1. Sequences MNHNY (CDR1) and SVGAGI (CDR2) are obtained from the germline V gene (reference sequence). Relative to germline, V is 5 bases shorter and J is 4 bases shorter, with 15 bases between their ends.

Patients with autoimmune disease history or receiving systemic immunosuppression were excluded from the trial. Peripheral blood for TCR sequencing was collected from all dose cohorts at baseline, on cycle 4 day 1, and on cycle 7 day 1. The samples were taken from a phase I, first-in-human, multicenter, open-label dose-escalation trial of ivuxolimab. Adults with locally advanced or metastatic melanoma, renal cell carcinoma, hepatocellular carcinoma or head and neck squamous cell carcinoma were enrolled in the trial. CD4+ and CD8+ T cells were sorted separately from peripheral blood before TCR sequencing. The sample is drawn from a study of OX40 agonist ivuxolimab in advanced cancers. About the study as a whole: Ivuxolimab was a fully human IgG2 agonistic monoclonal antibody targeting the costimulatory receptor OX40 (CD134). Prior anti-PD-1, anti-PD-L1 or anti-CTLA-4 therapy was permitted, and 30% to 45% of dose-escalation patients had received checkpoint inhibitors. The paper covers the monotherapy dose-escalation part of the phase I ivuxolimab trial, which included N = 52 patients. Peripheral TCRbeta sequencing was intended to test whether TCR sequence diversity was altered and clonal T-cell expansion was caused by ivuxolimab. Of the approximately 54 patients in dose escalation, about 20 had hepatocellular carcinoma, some 15 had melanoma, 9 had renal cell carcinoma and 9 had head and neck cancer. Intravenous ivuxolimab was administered to patients every 2 weeks at six dose levels: 0.01, 0.1, 0.3, 1.5, 3 and 10 mg/kg. In the dose-escalation cohort, 82.7% of patients were male, and the mean age was roughly 60 years, with a range of roughly 23 to 85. Partial responses were achieved by three dose-escalation patients, of whom one had hepatocellular carcinoma and two had cutaneous melanoma. Overall results and qualifications from the work: Clonal expansion of both CD4+ and CD8+ blood T cells was observed from baseline to week 6 at doses 0.1 to 3.0 mg/kg. In the 0.1-3.0 mg/kg groups, partial responders had among the lowest normalized peripheral clonal expansion, particularly in CD8+ T cells. Antigen specificity was not determined for the clonally expanded peripheral T cells. Low levels of normalized T-cell clonal expansion were also seen in some patients who did not respond. After ivuxolimab, CD8+ T cells had more expanded clones than CD4+ T cells on average.

The TCR was taken from an adult with an advanced solid tumor such as melanoma, head and neck, liver or kidney cancer. The specimen comprised CD4+ or CD8+ T cells sorted from blood, sampled in a trial of the OX40 agonist ivuxolimab. The chain was built from TRBV6-6 and TRBJ2-7; matching of 8 bases hints at TRBD1 as the D gene. Here the CDR3 is given as CASSSGTGDYEQYF. The bases are TGTGCCAGCAGTAGCGGGACAGGAGATTACGAGCAGTACTTC.